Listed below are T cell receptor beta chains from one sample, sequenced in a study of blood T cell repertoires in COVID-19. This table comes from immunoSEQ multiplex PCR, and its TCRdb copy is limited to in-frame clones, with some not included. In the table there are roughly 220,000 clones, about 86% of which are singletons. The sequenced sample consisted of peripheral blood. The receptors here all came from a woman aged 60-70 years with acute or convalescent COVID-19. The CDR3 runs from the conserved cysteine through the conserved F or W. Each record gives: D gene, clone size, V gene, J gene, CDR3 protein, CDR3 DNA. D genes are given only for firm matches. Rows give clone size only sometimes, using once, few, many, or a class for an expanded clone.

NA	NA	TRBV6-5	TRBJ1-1	CASRLQMLNTEAFF	TGTGCCAGCAGGCTACAGATGTTGAACACTGAAGCTTTCTTT
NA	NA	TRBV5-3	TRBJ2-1	CARSLGLFNEQFF	TGTGCCAGAAGCTTGGGACTATTCAATGAGCAGTTCTTC
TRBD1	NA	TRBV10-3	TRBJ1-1	CAISEYMDRDEAFF	TGTGCCATCAGTGAGTATATGGACAGGGACGAAGCTTTCTTT
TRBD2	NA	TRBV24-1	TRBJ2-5	CATSSSGGGQETQYF	TGTGCCACCAGTAGTAGCGGGGGAGGACAAGAGACCCAGTACTTC
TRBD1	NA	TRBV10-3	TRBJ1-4	CAINLGQGATNEKLFF	TGTGCCATCAATTTGGGACAGGGAGCAACTAATGAAAAACTGTTTTTT
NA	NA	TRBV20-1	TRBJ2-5	CSASRPETQYF	TGCAGTGCTAGCAGGCCAGAGACCCAGTACTTC
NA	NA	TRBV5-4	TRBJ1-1	CASSFGRQNTEAFF	TGTGCCAGCAGCTTCGGCCGACAGAACACTGAAGCTTTCTTT
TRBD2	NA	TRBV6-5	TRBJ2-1	CASSNLAGGVNEQFF	TGTGCCAGCAGTAATCTAGCGGGGGGGGTCAATGAGCAGTTCTTC
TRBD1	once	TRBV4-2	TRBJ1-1	CASSPRGTANTEAFF	TGTGCCAGCAGCCCCAGAGGGACAGCGAACACTGAAGCTTTCTTT
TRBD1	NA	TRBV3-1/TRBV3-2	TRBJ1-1	CASSQTGEAFF	TGTGCCAGCAGCCAGACAGGGGAAGCTTTCTTT
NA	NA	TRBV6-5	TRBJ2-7	CASGSWTSGFYEQYF	TGTGCCAGCGGTTCGTGGACAAGTGGGTTCTACGAGCAGTACTTC
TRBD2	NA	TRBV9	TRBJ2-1	CASSVGSLAGARSSYNEQFF	TGTGCCAGCAGCGTAGGAAGTCTAGCGGGGGCTCGGAGCTCCTACAATGAGCAGTTCTTC
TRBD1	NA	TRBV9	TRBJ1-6	CASSADRGQGSSYNSPLHF	TGTGCCAGCAGCGCTGACAGGGGGCAAGGTAGTTCCTATAATTCACCCCTCCACTTT
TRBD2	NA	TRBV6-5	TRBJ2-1	CASSFSGGNEQFF	TGTGCCAGCAGTTTTAGCGGGGGGAATGAGCAGTTCTTC
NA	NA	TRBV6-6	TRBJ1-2	CASSSRQLSTF	TGTGCCAGCAGTTCAAGACAGTTATCGACCTTC
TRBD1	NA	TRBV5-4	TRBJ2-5	CASSIGQGVQETQYF	TGTGCCAGCAGCATTGGACAGGGGGTCCAAGAGACCCAGTACTTC
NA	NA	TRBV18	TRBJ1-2	CASSLPDSYYGYTF	TGTGCCAGCTCACTCCCCGACAGCTACTATGGCTACACCTTC
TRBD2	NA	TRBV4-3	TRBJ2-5	CASSQEAGGSSGGQETQYF	TGCGCCAGCAGCCAAGAGGCGGGCGGTAGTAGCGGGGGACAAGAGACCCAGTACTTC
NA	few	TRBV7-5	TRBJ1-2	CARTLGWSGLYGYTF	TGTGCCAGAACCCTAGGTTGGTCAGGGCTCTATGGCTACACCTTC